This TCR beta chain came from a study of regulatory T cells in long-lasting Graves disease. Study findings and constraints: Persistent patients had a count of shared public clonotypes (2,741) that exceeded that of new patients (about 930).

CDR3 regions were amplified by Arm-PCR using iRepertoire HTBI primers to build TCR beta libraries. TCRdb passed the multiplex PCR reads through MiXCR, listing each CDR3 protein once. This sample yields about 610,000 distinct CDR3 sequences, of which about 16% are seen a single time; about 12% belongs to the top ten. On this clonotype itself: The antigen is undetermined.

Time point given: newly diagnosed GD, antithyroid drugs for less than 3 months. Following extraction of RNA from PBMCs, that RNA was used to make the TCR library. American Thyroid Association guidelines defined Graves' disease diagnosis. These data were likewise used in another study, on T cells in Graves' hyperthyroidism and ophthalmopathy. From that paper: Clinical symptoms, serum thyroxine and TRAb, thyroid ultrasound and orbital computed tomography together formed the diagnostic basis.

The receptor was isolated from a man aged 18 to 30 with Graves disease. The starting material was peripheral blood mononuclear cells (PBMCs), obtained at new diagnosis, from a patient treated with antithyroid drugs.

CDR3 sequence: CSASPLPNQIPIYF. Written as DNA, the CDR3 is TGCAGCGCCTCGCCGCTACCCAACCAAATTCCCATATATTTT. The rearrangement links TRBV29-1 to TRBJ1-3; D gene uncertain. The CDR3 consists of 14 residues. Trimming left V 7 bases short and J 11 bases short, with 24 bases between. The germline CDR1 and CDR2 sequences are SQVTM and ANQGSEA.